This TCR beta chain was sequenced in a study of blood T cell repertoires in COVID-19. At the level of the study: Spain, Italy and the United States supplied samples that represented acute and convalescent COVID-19.

In the authors' workflow: Estimation of nucleated cell counts was performed using reference gene primer amplification. Assay used: immunoSEQ multiplex PCR; TCRdb lists only in-frame clones, some missing. That table furnishes V, J and clone size, whereas the DNA furnished D and trimming. The table shows 68,000 or so clones, with about nine tenths occurring only once. Seattle patients were enrolled while actively infected and followed longitudinally. This TCR derives from a man in his fifties with COVID-19, enrolled during active disease. The sequenced material came from peripheral blood.

The CDR3 DNA is TGTGCCAGCAGGGGAGGTTACGGCTATGGCTACACCTTC. Translation: CASRGGYGYGYTF. The chain couples TRBV2 to TRBJ1-2; D is undetermined. CDR1 is SNHLY, CDR2 FYNNEI, per germline. This CDR3 has 13 amino acids. Trimming pared 6 bases from V and 4 bases from J, leaving 12 bases between.